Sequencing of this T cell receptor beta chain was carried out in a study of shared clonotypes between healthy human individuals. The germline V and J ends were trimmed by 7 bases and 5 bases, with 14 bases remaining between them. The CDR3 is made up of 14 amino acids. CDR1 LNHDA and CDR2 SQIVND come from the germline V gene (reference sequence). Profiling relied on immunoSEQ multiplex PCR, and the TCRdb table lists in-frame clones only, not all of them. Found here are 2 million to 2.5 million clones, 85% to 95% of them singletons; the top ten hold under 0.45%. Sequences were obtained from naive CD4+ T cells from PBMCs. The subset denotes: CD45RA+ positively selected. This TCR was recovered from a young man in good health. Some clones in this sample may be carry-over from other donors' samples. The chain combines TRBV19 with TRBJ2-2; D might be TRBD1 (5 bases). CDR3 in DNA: TGTGCCAGTAAAGATGGGGCGCGGACCGGGGAGCTGTTTTTT. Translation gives CASKDGARTGELFF.